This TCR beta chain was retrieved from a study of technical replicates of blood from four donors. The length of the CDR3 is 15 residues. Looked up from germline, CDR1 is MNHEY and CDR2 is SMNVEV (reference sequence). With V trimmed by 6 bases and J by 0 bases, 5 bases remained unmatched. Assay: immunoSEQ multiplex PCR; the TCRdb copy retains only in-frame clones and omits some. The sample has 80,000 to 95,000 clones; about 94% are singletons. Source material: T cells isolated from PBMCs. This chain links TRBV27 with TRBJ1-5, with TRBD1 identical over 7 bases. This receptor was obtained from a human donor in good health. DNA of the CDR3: TGTGCCAGCAGGAGACAGGGTTATAGCAATCAGCCCCAGCATTTT. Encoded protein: CASRRQGYSNQPQHF.